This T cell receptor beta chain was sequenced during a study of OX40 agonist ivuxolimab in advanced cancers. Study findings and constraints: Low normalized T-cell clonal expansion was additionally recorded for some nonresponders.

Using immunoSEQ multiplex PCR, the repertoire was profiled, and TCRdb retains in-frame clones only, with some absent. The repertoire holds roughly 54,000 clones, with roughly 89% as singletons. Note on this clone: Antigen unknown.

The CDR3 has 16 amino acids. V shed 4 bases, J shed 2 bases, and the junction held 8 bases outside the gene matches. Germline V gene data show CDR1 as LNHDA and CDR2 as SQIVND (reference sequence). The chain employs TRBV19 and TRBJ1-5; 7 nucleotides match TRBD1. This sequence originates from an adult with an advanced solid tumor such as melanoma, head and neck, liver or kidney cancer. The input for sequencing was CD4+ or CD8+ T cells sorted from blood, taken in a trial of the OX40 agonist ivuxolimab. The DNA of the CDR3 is TGTGCCAGTAGTAAAAACAGGGGAGTTGGCAATCAGCCCCAGCATTTT. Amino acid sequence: CASSKNRGVGNQPQHF.